The clone carrying this T cell receptor beta chain was observed a handful of times. Its specificity is not known. These data originate in a study of beta chain features in type 1 diabetes. Study information: The patient and healthy donor groups were comparable for age, gender and cell yields. Sorted cells, about 98,000,000 in number, were examined across all samples. Whole-study findings and limits: An over-representation of cells with high TCR expression could result from cDNA sequencing. In the patient group, naive, central memory and Treg TCRB repertoires seemed more alike than in the healthy donor group.

What was sequenced were expressed TCRB transcripts, since all of the isolated RNA had been reverse transcribed. Assay used: immunoSEQ multiplex PCR; TCRdb lists only in-frame clones, some missing. The data contain over 350,000 clones, more than 12% of them singletons. The specimen was naive CD4+ T cells from blood. The clonotype originates from a woman between 18 and 29 years old in good health.

The CDR3 sequence is CASSLATGGEQYF. The CDR3 DNA sequence: TGTGCCAGCAGCCTAGCTACAGGGGGTGAGCAGTACTTC. This rearrangement joins TRBV7-3 to TRBJ2-7, with 8 bases aligning to TRBD1. This CDR3 is built from 13 residues. Germline V gene lookup returns CDR1 SGHTA and CDR2 FQGTGA. J lost 7 bases, V lost 5 bases, and 7 bases had no gene match.